This T cell receptor beta chain was observed in a study of T cells in Graves' hyperthyroidism and ophthalmopathy. Study context: Before treatment of any kind, peripheral blood was taken at initial diagnosis.

The authors obtained PBMCs from about 9.5 ml of fresh peripheral blood. Germline V CDR1 and CDR2: DFQATT, SNEGSKA (reference sequence). The CDR3 totals 14 residues. Trimming took 0 bases from V and 4 from J; bases not matched to a gene: 5. RNA transcripts served as the template for amplifying TCR beta CDR3 regions. HTBI primers were employed in a first-round RT-PCR of the TCR CDR3. TCRdb reprocessed the multiplex PCR reads with MiXCR, giving one entry per CDR3 protein. Of about 620,000 distinct CDR3 sequences listed, roughly 15% are singletons. The chain couples TRBV20-1 to TRBJ2-5; 7 bases align to TRBD1. The TCR was taken from a woman in her 30s with Graves' hyperthyroidism. Sequenced material: blood. CDR3 in DNA: TGCAGTGCTAGAGAGACAGGGCGATTAGAGACCCAGTACTTC. Its translation is CSARETGRLETQYF.